This T cell receptor (beta chain) comes out of a study of control samples from healthy donors and cancer patients. Here immunoSEQ multiplex PCR was the method, and the copy in TCRdb shows in-frame clones only, minus some. The repertoire holds some 150,000 clones, with 91% as singletons. The sequenced sample was blood. This receptor was obtained from a woman in her twenties or thirties in good health.

In nucleotides, the CDR3 is TGCAGCGTTCTTACAGGGGGCACCCTCTCTGGAAACACCATATATTTT. It codes for CSVLTGGTLSGNTIYF. The rearrangement joins TRBV29-1 to TRBJ1-3; 9 positions match TRBD1. Germline CDR1 SQVTM, CDR2 ANQGSEA. The CDR3 covers 16 residues. Germline trimming cut 5 bases from V and 0 bases from J; bases unmatched to any gene: 8.